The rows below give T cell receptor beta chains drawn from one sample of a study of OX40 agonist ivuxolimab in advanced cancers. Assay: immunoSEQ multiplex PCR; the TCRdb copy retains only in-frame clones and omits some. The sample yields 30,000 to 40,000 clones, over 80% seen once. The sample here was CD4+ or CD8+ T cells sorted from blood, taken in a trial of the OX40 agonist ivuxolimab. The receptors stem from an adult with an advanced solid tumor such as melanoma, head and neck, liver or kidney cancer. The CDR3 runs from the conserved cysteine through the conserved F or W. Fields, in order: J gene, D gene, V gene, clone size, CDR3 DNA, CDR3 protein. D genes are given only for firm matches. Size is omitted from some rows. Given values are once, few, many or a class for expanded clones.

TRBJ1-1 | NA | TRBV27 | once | TGTGCCAGCCTTCAGGGGCTGAACACTGAAGCTTTCTTT | CASLQGLNTEAFF
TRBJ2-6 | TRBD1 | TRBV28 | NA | TGTGCCAGCAGTTTCCACCGGTTGGGACAGGGAAGGGGACCCGGGGCCAACGTCCTGACTTTC | CASSFHRLGQGRGPGANVLTF
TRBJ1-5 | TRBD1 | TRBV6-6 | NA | TGTGCCACCACAAATTCAGGGGGAATTCAGCCCCAGCATTTT | CATTNSGGIQPQHF
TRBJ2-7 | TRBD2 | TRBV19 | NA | TGTGCCAGTAGTATACACGGCGGGAGGAGGTACGAGCAGTACTTC | CASSIHGGRRYEQYF
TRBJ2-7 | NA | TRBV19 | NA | TGTGCCAGTAGTATATTCGATCCCCAAGGGGGCTACGAGCAGTACTTC | CASSIFDPQGGYEQYF
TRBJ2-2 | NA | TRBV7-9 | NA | TGTGCCAGCACCTTAAACACCGGGGAGCTGTTTTTT | CASTLNTGELFF
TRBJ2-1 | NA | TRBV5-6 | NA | TGTGCCAGCAGCTTGCGCGATGAGCAGTTCTTC | CASSLRDEQFF
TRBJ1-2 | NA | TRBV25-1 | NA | TGTGCCAGCAGTGACTGGACTTATCTCTATGGCTACACCTTC | CASSDWTYLYGYTF
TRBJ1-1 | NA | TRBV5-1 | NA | TGCGCCAGCAGCTTGGAATCAGCCCAAGCTTTCTTT | CASSLESAQAFF
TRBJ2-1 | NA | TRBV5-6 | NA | TGTGCCAGCGGCCACGGAGCAGACAGGAAGTTCTTC | CASGHGADRKFF
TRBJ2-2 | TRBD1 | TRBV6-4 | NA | TGTGCCAGCAGTGACGGCGGGGGACAGGGGGGCACCGGGGAGCTGTTTTTT | CASSDGGGQGGTGELFF
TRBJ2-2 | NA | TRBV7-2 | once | TGTGCCAGCAGGACCAGGGTTACCGGGGAGCTGTTTTTT | CASRTRVTGELFF
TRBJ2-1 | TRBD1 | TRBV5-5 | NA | TGTGCCAGCAGCTTGGTCCCCGGGACAGACAATGAGCAGTTCTTC | CASSLVPGTDNEQFF
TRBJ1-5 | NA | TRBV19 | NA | TGTGCCAGCGGGGGTAGATTTGATGCTAGCAATCAGCCCCAGCATTTT | CASGGRFDASNQPQHF
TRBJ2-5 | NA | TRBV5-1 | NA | TGCGCCAGCAGCGCGTCCCTCCGTTCCGTAGGAGAGACCCAGTACTTC | CASSASLRSVGETQYF
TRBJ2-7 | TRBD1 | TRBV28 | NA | TGTGCCAGCAGACCGACAGGGACGTCCTACGAGCAGTACTTC | CASRPTGTSYEQYF
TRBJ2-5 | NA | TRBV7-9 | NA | TGTGCCAGCAGCTGGCCACCCCAAGAGACCCAGTACTTC | CASSWPPQETQYF
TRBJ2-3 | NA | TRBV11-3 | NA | TGTGCCAGCAGCTTAGATGGAGGGGATACGCAGTATTTT | CASSLDGGDTQYF
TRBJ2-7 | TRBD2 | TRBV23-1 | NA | TGCGCCAGCAGTCAATCCTGGCCAAAGCGGGAGGTTTCTTCCTCCTCCGAGCAGTACTTC | CASSQSWPKREVSSSSEQYF
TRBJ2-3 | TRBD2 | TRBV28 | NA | TGTGCCAGCAGTGGCCGGACTAGCGATAGCACAGATACGCAGTATTTT | CASSGRTSDSTDTQYF
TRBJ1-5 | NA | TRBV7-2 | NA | TGTGCCAGCAGCTTAGTGGGGAGTTTCGGTCAGCCCCAGCATTTT | CASSLVGSFGQPQHF
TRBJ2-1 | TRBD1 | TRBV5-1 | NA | TGCGCCAGCAGGGACCTGGACAGGGCCTATCTCACTCACAATGAGCAGTTCTTC | CASRDLDRAYLTHNEQFF
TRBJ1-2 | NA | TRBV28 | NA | TGTGCCAGCAGTTCCCGGGACGGACCTTACTATGGCTACACCTTC | CASSSRDGPYYGYTF
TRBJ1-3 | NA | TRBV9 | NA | TGTGCCAGCAGCGTAAGGTCTGGAAACACCATATATTTT | CASSVRSGNTIYF
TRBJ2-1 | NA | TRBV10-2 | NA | TGCGCCAGCAATTGGGGCAATGAGCAGTTCTTC | CASNWGNEQFF
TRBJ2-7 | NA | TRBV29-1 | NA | TGCAGCGTGTACACGGCCTACGAGCAGTACTTC | CSVYTAYEQYF
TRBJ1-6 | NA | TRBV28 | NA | TGTGCCAGCAGTTTTGGCGGAGGCCAGGGGAAAGTCCACTTT | CASSFGGGQGKVHF
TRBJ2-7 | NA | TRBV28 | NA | TGTGCCAGCAGCCTGGCCGGAGGGACCTCCTACGAGCAGTACTTC | CASSLAGGTSYEQYF
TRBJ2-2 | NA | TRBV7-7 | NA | TGTGCCAGCAGCTCGACAGAGAAAGGGACCGGGGAGCTGTTTTTT | CASSSTEKGTGELFF
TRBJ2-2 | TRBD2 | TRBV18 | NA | TGTGCCAGCTCACCCCCCGGGACTAGCGCCACCGGGGAGCTGTTTTTT | CASSPPGTSATGELFF
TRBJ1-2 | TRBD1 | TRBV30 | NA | TGTGCCTGGAGTGTCATGGGACAGGGAGGGTCCTATGGCTACACCTTC | CAWSVMGQGGSYGYTF
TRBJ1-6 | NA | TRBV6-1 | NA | TGTGCCAGCAGTACAGGGTATAATTCACCCCTCCACTTT | CASSTGYNSPLHF
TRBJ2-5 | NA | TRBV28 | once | TGTGCCAGCAGTTTATCGTCAATGAGCGGTCAAGAGACCCAGTACTTC | CASSLSSMSGQETQYF
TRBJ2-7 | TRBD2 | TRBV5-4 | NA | TGTGCCAGCAGCTTGACTAGCGGTTACGAGCAGTACTTC | CASSLTSGYEQYF
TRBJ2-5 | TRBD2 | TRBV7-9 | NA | TGTGCCAGCAGCCCGACTAGCGTTGAGACCCAGTACTTC | CASSPTSVETQYF
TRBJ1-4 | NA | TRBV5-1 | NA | TGCGCCAGCAGCTTGAGCGGCAGCCCGCTTGCGACTAATGAAAAACTGTTTTTT | CASSLSGSPLATNEKLFF